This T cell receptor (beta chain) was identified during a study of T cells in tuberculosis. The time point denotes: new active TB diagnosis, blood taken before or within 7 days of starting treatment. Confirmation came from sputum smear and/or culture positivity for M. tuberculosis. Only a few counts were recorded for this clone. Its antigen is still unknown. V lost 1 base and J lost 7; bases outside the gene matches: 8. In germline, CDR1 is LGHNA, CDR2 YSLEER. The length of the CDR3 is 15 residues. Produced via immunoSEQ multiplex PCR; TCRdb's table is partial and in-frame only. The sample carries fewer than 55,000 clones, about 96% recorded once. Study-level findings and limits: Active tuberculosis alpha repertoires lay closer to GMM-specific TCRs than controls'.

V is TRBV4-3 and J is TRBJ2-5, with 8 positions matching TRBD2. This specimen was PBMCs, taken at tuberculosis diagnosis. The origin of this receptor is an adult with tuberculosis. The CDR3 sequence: CASSQVSGSGVTQYF. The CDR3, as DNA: TGCGCCAGCAGCCAAGTCAGCGGGAGTGGGGTGACCCAGTACTTC.